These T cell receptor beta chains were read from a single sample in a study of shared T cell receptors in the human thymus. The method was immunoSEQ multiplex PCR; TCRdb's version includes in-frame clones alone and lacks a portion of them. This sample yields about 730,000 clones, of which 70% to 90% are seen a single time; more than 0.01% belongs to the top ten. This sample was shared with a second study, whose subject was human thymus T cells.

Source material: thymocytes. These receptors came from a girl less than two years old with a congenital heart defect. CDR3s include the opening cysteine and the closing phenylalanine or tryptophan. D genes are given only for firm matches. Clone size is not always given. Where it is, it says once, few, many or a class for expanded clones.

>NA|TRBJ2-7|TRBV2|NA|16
CASSDISGDSSYEQYF
TGTGCCAGCAGTGATATCTCGGGGGACAGCTCCTACGAGCAGTACTTC
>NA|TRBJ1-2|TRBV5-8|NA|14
CASSFVGQNYGYTF
TGTGCCAGCAGCTTCGTAGGACAGAACTATGGCTACACCTTC
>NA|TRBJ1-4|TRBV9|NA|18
CASSVGIYGGGEDEKLFF
TGTGCCAGCAGCGTAGGTATTTACGGCGGGGGAGAGGATGAAAAACTGTTTTTT
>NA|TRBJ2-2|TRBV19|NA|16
CASRGGQGRATGELFF
TGTGCCAGTAGGGGGGGGCAGGGTCGGGCGACCGGGGAGCTGTTTTTT
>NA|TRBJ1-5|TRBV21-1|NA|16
CASSKETGDSNQPQHF
TGTGCCAGCAGCAAGGAGACAGGGGATAGCAATCAGCCCCAGCATTTT
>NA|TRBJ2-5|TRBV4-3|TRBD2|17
CASSQDFSSGDQETQYF
TGCGCCAGCAGCCAAGATTTTTCAAGCGGGGACCAAGAGACCCAGTACTTC
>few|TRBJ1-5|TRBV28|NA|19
CASKKRKRSQPLSNQPQHF
TGTGCCAGCAAAAAGCGGAAACGGTCCCAGCCCCTTAGCAATCAGCCCCAGCATTTT
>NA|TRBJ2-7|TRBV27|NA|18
CASSFPAGSSGNHYEQYF
TGTGCCAGCAGTTTCCCAGCCGGGTCCTCTGGTAACCACTACGAGCAGTACTTC
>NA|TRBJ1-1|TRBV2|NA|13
CASSEAPYTEAFF
TGTGCCAGCAGTGAAGCCCCGTATACTGAAGCTTTCTTT
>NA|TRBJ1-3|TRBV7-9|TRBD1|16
CASGYTGGDSGNTIYF
TGTGCCAGCGGTTATACAGGGGGCGACTCTGGAAACACCATATATTTT
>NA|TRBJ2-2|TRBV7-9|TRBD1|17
CASSLAQQGANTGELFF
TGTGCCAGCAGCTTAGCTCAACAGGGGGCGAACACCGGGGAGCTGTTTTTT
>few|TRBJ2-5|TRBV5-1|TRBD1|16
CASSPDRGWYQETQYF
TGCGCCAGCAGCCCGGACAGGGGTTGGTACCAAGAGACCCAGTACTTC
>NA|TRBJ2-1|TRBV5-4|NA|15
CASSNRVSIYNEQFF
TGTGCCAGCAGCAACCGGGTCTCTATCTACAATGAGCAGTTCTTC
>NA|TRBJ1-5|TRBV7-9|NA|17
CASSLGGTGRTGQPQHF
TGTGCCAGCAGCTTAGGCGGGACGGGCAGGACTGGTCAGCCCCAGCATTTT
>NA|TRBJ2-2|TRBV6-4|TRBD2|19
CASSDSPSGESHGSGELFF
TGTGCCAGCAGTGACTCCCCTAGCGGGGAGTCCCATGGGTCCGGGGAGCTGTTTTTT
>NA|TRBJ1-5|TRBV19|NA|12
CASSRLSQPQHF
TGTGCCAGTAGTAGGTTGAGTCAGCCCCAGCATTTT
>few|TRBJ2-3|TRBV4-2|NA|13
CASSQNPTDTQYF
TGTGCCAGCAGCCAAAATCCGACAGATACGCAGTATTTT
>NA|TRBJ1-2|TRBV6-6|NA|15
CASSGLRGRDYGYTF
TGTGCCAGCAGTGGACTCAGGGGAAGAGACTATGGCTACACCTTC
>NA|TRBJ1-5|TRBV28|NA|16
CASSLKAGMGNQPQHF
TGTGCCAGCAGTTTAAAGGCAGGGATGGGCAATCAGCCCCAGCATTTT
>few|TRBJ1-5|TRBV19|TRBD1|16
CASSRTGRDSNQPQHF
TGTGCCAGTAGTAGGACAGGGAGGGATAGCAATCAGCCCCAGCATTTT
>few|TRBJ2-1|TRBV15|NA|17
CATSRDILLRFGDEQFF
TGTGCCACCAGCAGAGATATCTTACTACGGTTTGGCGATGAGCAGTTCTTC
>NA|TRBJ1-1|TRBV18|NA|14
CASSEPNRVPEAFF
TGTGCCAGCTCAGAACCGAACAGGGTTCCTGAAGCTTTCTTT
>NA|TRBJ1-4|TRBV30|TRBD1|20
CAWNGAQTGTGILRNEKLFF
TGTGCCTGGAATGGTGCACAGACCGGGACAGGGATTTTGCGTAATGAAAAACTGTTTTTT
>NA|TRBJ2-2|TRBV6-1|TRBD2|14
CASIPAGGTGELFF
TGTGCCAGCATTCCAGCGGGAGGCACCGGGGAGCTGTTTTTT
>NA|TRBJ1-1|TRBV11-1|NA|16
CASSLISPGSNTEAFF
TGTGCCAGCAGCTTAATCAGTCCAGGCTCGAACACTGAAGCTTTCTTT
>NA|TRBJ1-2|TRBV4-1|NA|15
CASSQASRTVYGYTF
TGCGCCAGCAGCCAAGCCTCACGGACAGTTTATGGCTACACCTTC
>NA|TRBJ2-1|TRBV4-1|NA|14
CASSQEVGEDEQFF
TGCGCCAGCAGCCAAGAGGTGGGGGAGGATGAGCAGTTCTTC
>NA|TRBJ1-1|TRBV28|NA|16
CASSFGLDRPNTEAFF
TGTGCCAGCAGTTTCGGGCTTGACAGGCCGAACACTGAAGCTTTCTTT
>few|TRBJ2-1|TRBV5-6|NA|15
CASSLLAVYYNEQFF
TGTGCCAGCAGCTTATTAGCAGTCTACTACAATGAGCAGTTCTTC
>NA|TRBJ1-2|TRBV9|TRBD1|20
CASSTYPGQGSGMATPRRSF
TGTGCCAGCAGCACCTATCCCGGACAGGGATCAGGAATGGCTACACCCCGTAGGTCCTTC
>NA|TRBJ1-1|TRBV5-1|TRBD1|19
CASSLAPGQGWVGNTEAFF
TGCGCCAGCAGCTTGGCCCCGGGACAGGGGTGGGTTGGTAACACTGAAGCTTTCTTT
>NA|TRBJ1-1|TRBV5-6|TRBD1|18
CASSFDRGESSLDTEAFF
TGTGCCAGCAGCTTCGACAGGGGAGAGAGTTCGTTGGACACTGAAGCTTTCTTT
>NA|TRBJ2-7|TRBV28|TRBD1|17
CASSHLVGTGPSYEQYF
TGTGCCAGCAGCCATCTCGTGGGGACAGGTCCTTCCTACGAGCAGTACTTC
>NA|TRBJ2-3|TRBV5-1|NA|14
CASSCQQGRHTQYF
TGCGCCAGCAGCTGCCAGCAGGGTCGACATACGCAGTATTTT
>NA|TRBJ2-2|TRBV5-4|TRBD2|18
CASSLGHGGGSDTGELFF
TGTGCCAGCAGCTTGGGTCATGGGGGGGGATCGGACACCGGGGAGCTGTTTTTT
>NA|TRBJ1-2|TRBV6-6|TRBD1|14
CASSQGVANYGYTF
TGTGCCAGCAGCCAGGGGGTGGCTAACTATGGCTACACCTTC
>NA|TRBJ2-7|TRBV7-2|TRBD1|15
CASRSETGPGYEQYF
TGTGCCAGCAGATCGGAGACAGGGCCGGGCTACGAGCAGTACTTC
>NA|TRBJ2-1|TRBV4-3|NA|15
CASSQDWWGRNEQFF
TGCGCCAGCAGCCAAGATTGGTGGGGGAGGAATGAGCAGTTCTTC
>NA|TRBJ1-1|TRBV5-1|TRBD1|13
CASKGTANTEAFF
TGCGCCAGCAAGGGGACAGCGAACACTGAAGCTTTCTTT
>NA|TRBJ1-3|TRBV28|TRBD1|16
CASSRPGGAEGNTIYF
TGTGCCAGCAGTCGGCCAGGGGGCGCAGAGGGAAACACCATATATTTT
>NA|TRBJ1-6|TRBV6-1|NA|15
CASRRGGTENSPLHF
TGTGCCAGCAGACGCGGCGGGACTGAGAATTCACCCCTCCACTTT
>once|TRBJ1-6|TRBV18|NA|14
CASSEGLYNSPLHF
TGTGCCAGCTCAGAGGGACTTTATAATTCACCCCTCCACTTT
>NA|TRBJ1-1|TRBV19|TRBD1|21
CASSIPDRGRGLDLMNTEAFF
TGTGCCAGTAGTATCCCAGACAGGGGACGAGGCCTCGACTTAATGAACACTGAAGCTTTCTTT
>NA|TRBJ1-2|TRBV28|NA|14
CASSLGAERNGYTF
TGTGCCAGCAGTTTAGGGGCTGAGAGGAATGGCTACACCTTC
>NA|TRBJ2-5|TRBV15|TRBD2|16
CATSEVVAGPQETQYF
TGTGCCACATCAGAAGTAGTAGCGGGGCCCCAAGAGACCCAGTACTTC